The present TCR beta chain was sequenced within a study of T-cell reconstitution after alpha-beta-depleted transplantation in children. Study-level findings and limits: The origin of high day-60 TCRbeta diversity in some patients lay in surviving recipient T cells and thymic progenitors. T-cell numbers and diversity one year post-transplant derived largely from freshly generated T cells. Where alpha-beta T cells came from about two months after transplant was reportedly several hundred expanded graft clones.

The sample holds many counts of this clonotype. Its antigen remains unidentified. Preparing the TCRbeta library involved the use of unique molecular identifiers. MiXCR, applied by TCRdb to the PCR reads, yields one record per CDR3 protein. The data contain about 300,000 distinct CDR3 sequences, around 7.1% of them singletons. The input for sequencing was peripheral blood, taken 360 days after TCRalphabeta/CD19-depleted stem cell transplant. The source of this sequence is a female patient between 2 and 15 years old who had a stem cell transplant for Fanconi anemia, so the T cells may come from the graft donor.

The CDR3 sequence is CSASGETQYF. CDR3 in DNA: TGCAGTGCTAGTGGAGAGACCCAGTACTTC. The chain employs TRBV20-1 and TRBJ2-5; D call uncertain. The length of the CDR3 is 10 residues. The germline V gene has CDR1 DFQATT and CDR2 SNEGSKA (reference sequence). V was cut by 3 bases and J by 4 bases, with 3 bases left in between.